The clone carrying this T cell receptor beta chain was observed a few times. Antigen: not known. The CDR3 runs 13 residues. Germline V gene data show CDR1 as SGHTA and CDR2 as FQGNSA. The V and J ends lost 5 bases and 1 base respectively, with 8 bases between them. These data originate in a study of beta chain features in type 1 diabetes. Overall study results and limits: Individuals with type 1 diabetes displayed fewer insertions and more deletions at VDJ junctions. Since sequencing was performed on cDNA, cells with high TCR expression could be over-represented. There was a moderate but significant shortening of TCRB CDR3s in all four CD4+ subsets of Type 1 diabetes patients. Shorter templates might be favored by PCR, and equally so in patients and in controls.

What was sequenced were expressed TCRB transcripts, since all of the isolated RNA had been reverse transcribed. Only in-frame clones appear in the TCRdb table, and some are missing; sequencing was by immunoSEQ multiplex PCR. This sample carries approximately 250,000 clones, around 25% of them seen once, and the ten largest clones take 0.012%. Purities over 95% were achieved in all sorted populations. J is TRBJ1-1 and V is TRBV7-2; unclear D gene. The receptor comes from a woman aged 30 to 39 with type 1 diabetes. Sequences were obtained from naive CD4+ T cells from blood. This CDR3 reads CASSGRGNTEAFF. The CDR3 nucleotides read TGTGCCAGCAGCGGACGGGGGAACACTGAAGCTTTCTTT.